What follows is one T cell receptor beta chain and its context. Trimming cost V 5 bases and J 1 base; bases outside gene matches: 7. Looked up from germline, CDR1 is MNHEY and CDR2 is SVGAGI. The CDR3 spans 15 residues. This specimen comes from a study of blood T cell repertoires in COVID-19. The overall study: Some COVID-19 samples were acute and others convalescent; all came from the United States, Italy and Spain. The analysed material was cDNA or gDNA that came from T cells, B-cell-depleted T cells, or PBMCs.

Assay: immunoSEQ multiplex PCR; the TCRdb copy retains only in-frame clones and omits some. Seen here are roughly 100,000 clones, around 93% observed once, and the top ten hold more than 1.5%. The TCR comes from a human donor with active COVID-19. The donor label of this sample is uncertain. Sequencing was done on a sample of peripheral blood. V usage is TRBV6-5 and J usage is TRBJ1-1; 7 bases match TRBD1. In DNA, the CDR3 is TGTGCCAGCAGTCTGGGCAGGGGGTGGAACACTGAAGCTTTCTTT. It is translated as CASSLGRGWNTEAFF.